This T cell receptor beta chain came from a study of blood T cells in healthy people across ages. The total RNA that was extracted per sample amounted to at least 5 micrograms. CDR1 is DFQATT and CDR2 is SNEGSKA in the germline V gene (reference sequence). V lost 6 bases and J 3 bases, leaving 12 bases between the germline ends. This CDR3 comprises 12 residues. Together with a sample-barcoded 5' primer, a J-beta primer mix was included in a second PCR lasting about 6 to 11 cycles. TCRdb ran MiXCR on the 5' RACE reads and lists one entry per CDR3 protein. The top ten clones hold 25% to 35% of a sample with about 680,000 distinct CDR3 sequences, approximately 49% of them seen once.

The chain carries TRBV20-1 and TRBJ2-7, with a possible D match to TRBD1 (6 bases). This TCR derives from a woman aged 55-70 years in good health. The sequencing input was blood. The chain's CDR3 is CSASGQSYEQYF. CDR3 nucleotide sequence: TGCAGTGCGAGTGGACAGAGCTACGAGCAGTACTTC.